Listed below are T cell receptor beta chains from one sample, sequenced in a study of Graves' ophthalmopathy and Graves' hyperthyroidism. A single record per CDR3 protein comes from TCRdb applying MiXCR to the multiplex PCR reads. The table includes around 40,000 distinct CDR3 sequences, about 50% detected once. Specimen: peripheral blood. The receptor set was obtained from an adult man with Graves' ophthalmopathy. The CDR3 runs from the conserved cysteine through the conserved F or W. Each record gives: V gene, J gene, clone size, D gene, CDR3 DNA, CDR3 protein. A D gene is named only where the DNA matches it firmly. Where a row states a size, it is once, few, many or the class of an expanded clone; other rows omit it.

>TRBV7-9|TRBJ2-3|-|TRBD1
TGTGCCAGCAGCTTAGACAGGGGAGATACGCAGTATTTT
CASSLDRGDTQYF
>TRBV6-6|TRBJ2-5|-|-
TGTGCCAGCAGTCCACCGGACGGGGGGACCCAGTACTTC
CASSPPDGGTQYF
>TRBV12-5|TRBJ2-1|many|-
TGTGCTAGTGCCCCATCCCTTGCTGGGGTGTTCTACAATGAGCAGTTCTTC
CASAPSLAGVFYNEQFF
>TRBV10-1|TRBJ1-6|medium-sized|-
TGCGCCAGCAGTGATGGGGGTTCTGTAGGATCCTATAATTCACCCCTCCACTTT
CASSDGGSVGSYNSPLHF
>TRBV6-2/TRBV6-3|TRBJ2-5|many|-
TGTGCCAGCAGTTACAGGCCAGAGACCCAGTACTTC
CASSYRPETQYF
>TRBV19|TRBJ2-5|-|-
TGTGCCAGTAGTGCAGGGGAGGGTCTCCAAGAGACCCAGTACTTC
CASSAGEGLQETQYF
>TRBV7-3|TRBJ2-1|-|TRBD1
TGTGCCAGCTCCCCGGGACAGGGGGCGGACAATGAGCAGTTCTTC
CASSPGQGADNEQFF
>TRBV20-1|TRBJ1-1|many|TRBD1
TGCAGTGCTACTAAATCAGGGGGCACTGAAGCTTTCTTT
CSATKSGGTEAFF
>TRBV12-3/TRBV12-4|TRBJ2-1|-|-
TGTGCCAGCAGTTTAGGTAGGGGGAGCGGTGAGCAGTTCTTC
CASSLGRGSGEQFF
>TRBV7-2|TRBJ2-3|-|TRBD1
TGTGCCAGCAGCACGGGGACAGACACAGATACGCAGTATTTT
CASSTGTDTDTQYF
>TRBV20-1|TRBJ1-4|-|-
TGCAGTGCCCGGGAGAAGAATGAAAAACTGCTTTTT
CSAREKNEKLLF
>TRBV12-3/TRBV12-4|TRBJ2-1|many|TRBD2
TGTGCCAGCAGTTTAGTACTAGCGGGGACCTACAATGAGCAGTTCTTC
CASSLVLAGTYNEQFF
>TRBV20-1|TRBJ1-4|-|TRBD1
TGCAGTGCTGAGGACAGGGAAGAAAAACTGTTTTTT
CSAEDREEKLFF
>TRBV7-8|TRBJ1-1|-|TRBD1
TGTGCCAGCAACTTCAGGGGGCTACTGAACACTGAAGCTCTCTTT
CASNFRGLLNTEALF
>TRBV13|TRBJ2-3|medium-sized|TRBD2
TGTGCCAGCAAGGGTTTTGCTAGCGGGGATACAGATACGCAGTATTTT
CASKGFASGDTDTQYF
>TRBV6-5|TRBJ1-1|many|-
TGTGCCAGCAGTTACTCGCGGGGGGCGGACACTGAAGCTTTCTTT
CASSYSRGADTEAFF
>TRBV24-1|TRBJ2-1|-|-
TGTGCCACCAGTGACCCCCCCTCGTCTAGGGGCAATGAGCAGTTCTTC
CATSDPPSSRGNEQFF
>TRBV7-3|TRBJ2-7|once|TRBD2
TGTGCCAGCAGCTTAGCGGGAGGGGGGACCTACGAGCAGTACTTC
CASSLAGGGTYEQYF
>TRBV7-8|TRBJ2-1|-|-
TGTGCCAGCAGCTTAGTGGCCCTTCCCAATGAGCGGTTCTTC
CASSLVALPNERFF
>TRBV7-2|TRBJ1-1|many|-
TGTGCCAGCAGCTTAAAGTTCAGTACTGAAGCTTTCTTT
CASSLKFSTEAFF
>TRBV29-1|TRBJ2-2|many|-
TGCAGCGTTGCACGGACTGGAGACACCGGGGAGCTGTTTTTT
CSVARTGDTGELFF
>TRBV20-1|TRBJ1-2|medium-sized|-
TGCAGTGCCTCAGGTGTCGACTACACCTTC
CSASGVDYTF
>TRBV19|TRBJ1-2|many|-
TGTGCCAGTAGTATGGGTCGGAACTCATGGGAGGGCTACACCTTC
CASSMGRNSWEGYTF
>TRBV7-8|TRBJ1-3|medium-sized|TRBD1
TGTGCCAGCAGCTCCACAGGGGTAGGAAACACCATATATTTT
CASSSTGVGNTIYF
>TRBV5-6|TRBJ2-2|-|-
TGTGCCAGCAGCGCCGACATTTACGCCGGGGAGCTGTTCTTT
CASSADIYAGELFF
>TRBV24-1|TRBJ1-5|-|-
TGTGCCACCAGTGATTCGGGGGCGGGGGTTCAGCCCCAGCATTTT
CATSDSGAGVQPQHF
>TRBV11-2|TRBJ2-5|once|-
TGTGCCAGCAGCTTAAGTACGGGGGAGGCCCAGCACTTC
CASSLSTGEAQHF
>TRBV20-1|TRBJ2-3|many|-
TGCAGTGCTAGAGACAGGGACTCAGATACGCAGTATTTT
CSARDRDSDTQYF
>TRBV7-9|TRBJ1-5|many|-
TGTGCCAGCAGCCCATTGGGGTTCGATCAGCCCCAGCATTTT
CASSPLGFDQPQHF
>TRBV13|TRBJ2-5|once|TRBD2
TGTGCCAGCAAGGGTTTTGCTAGCGGGGAGACCCAGTACTTC
CASKGFASGETQYF
>TRBV20-1|TRBJ1-6|-|TRBD1
TGCAGTGCTGCGACCGGGACAGTAAATAATTCACTCCTCCACTTT
CSAATGTVNNSLLHF
>TRBV20-1|TRBJ2-2|-|-
TGCAGTGCTAGAGCCCCGGGGGAGGCGAACACCGGGGAGCTGTTTTTT
CSARAPGEANTGELFF
>TRBV9|TRBJ1-1|many|-
TGTGCCAGCAGCGTGGGGAACTCTGGGGATGAAGCTTTCTTT
CASSVGNSGDEAFF
>TRBV20-1|TRBJ2-1|once|TRBD2
TGCAGTGCTAGAGGACTAGCGGGATCAGTTGAGCAGTTCTTC
CSARGLAGSVEQFF
>TRBV6-4|TRBJ1-2|-|-
TGTGCCAGCAGTCTTACAACAGGGAATAGTGGCTACACCTTC
CASSLTTGNSGYTF
>TRBV7-6|TRBJ2-2|-|-
TGTGCCTGCAGCTCCCAGGGTTTCGCGAACACCAGGGAGCTGTTTTTT
CACSSQGFANTRELFF
>TRBV6-1|TRBJ1-1|-|-
TGTGCCAGCAGTATCGGCGGAGTGAACACTGAAGCTTTCTTT
CASSIGGVNTEAFF
>TRBV30|TRBJ1-2|-|-
TGTGCCTGGAGTTACAGATCTAACTATGGCTACACCTTC
CAWSYRSNYGYTF
>TRBV19|TRBJ1-5|many|-
TGTGCCAGTAGTATCGCCTGGGAGCGACAGCCCCAGCATTTT
CASSIAWERQPQHF
>TRBV2|TRBJ1-4|medium-sized|TRBD1
TGTGCCAGCCGACTGGACAGGAAGAGTGAAAAACTGTTTTTT
CASRLDRKSEKLFF
>TRBV25-1|TRBJ1-4|medium-sized|-
TGTGCCAGCAGTGAAGGGAGGGGTGCAACTAATGAAAAACTGTTTTTT
CASSEGRGATNEKLFF
>TRBV5-1|TRBJ2-1|many|TRBD1
TGCGCCAGCAGCTGGGGCGCAGGGGGTGGTTGGAATGAGCAGTTCTTC
CASSWGAGGGWNEQFF
>TRBV2|TRBJ2-1|medium-sized|TRBD2
TGTGCCAGCAGTGCGTGGGGGGGCTACAATGAGCAGTTCTTC
CASSAWGGYNEQFF
>TRBV12-3/TRBV12-4|TRBJ1-1|-|-
TGTGCCAGCAGTTTAGGGGGGTCGGGGGGAGAAGCTTTCTTT
CASSLGGSGGEAFF
>TRBV19|TRBJ1-1|many|TRBD1
TGTGCCAGTAGTCCAAGCAAATTACAGGGGGTGAACACTGAAGCTTTCTTT
CASSPSKLQGVNTEAFF
>TRBV7-9|TRBJ2-3|-|TRBD2
TGTGCCAGCAGCTTAGCGGGGGGGGTTCCAGATACGCAGTATTTT
CASSLAGGVPDTQYF
>TRBV24-1|TRBJ2-2|medium-sized|TRBD2
TGTGCCACCAGTGATCTAGCGGGCGGTGTCACCGGGGAGCTGTTTTTT
CATSDLAGGVTGELFF
>TRBV20-1|TRBJ1-5|-|TRBD1
TGCAGTGCTAGTCCAGGGACAGGGGATGAGACCCAGCATTTT
CSASPGTGDETQHF
>TRBV5-8|TRBJ1-1|many|-
TGTGCCAGCAGCTTGTGGGGTAGGGACACTGAAGCTTTCTTT
CASSLWGRDTEAFF
>TRBV9|TRBJ2-1|-|TRBD2
TGTGCCAGCAGCGTAGGGTGGGAGGGGCTAATCTTC
CASSVGWEGLIF
>TRBV19|TRBJ2-1|many|TRBD1
TGTGCCAGTAGGGGCGGGACAGGGGGCACGGATGAGCAGTTCTTC
CASRGGTGGTDEQFF
>TRBV20-1|TRBJ1-5|-|-
TGCAGTGCTAGAGCTCAGTTCAATCAGCCCCAGCATTTT
CSARAQFNQPQHF
>TRBV7-2|TRBJ1-4|medium-sized|TRBD1
TGTGCCAGCAGCTTCGACAGGGGGAATGGAAAACTGTTTTTT
CASSFDRGNGKLFF